This passage covers 15 T cell receptor beta chains from one sample sequenced in a study of CD8+ T cells in alopecia areata. Reverse transcribed after extraction, RNA yielded cDNA as the sequencing template. Here immunoSEQ multiplex PCR was the method, and the copy in TCRdb shows in-frame clones only, minus some. The data hold about 110,000 clones, with roughly 89% observed a single time. Treatment in this sample: oral pan-JAK inhibitor, 5-10 mg twice daily. The specimen was CD8+ T cells sorted from blood, collected at week 24, from a patient treated with tofacitinib. These receptors were taken from a human donor with alopecia areata.

The chain joins TRBV2 to TRBJ1-1, with D possibly being TRBD1 (5 bases). The ends were cut back, 7 bases at V and 1 base at J, with 10 bases in the middle. The germline CDR1 and CDR2 sequences are SNHLY and FYNNEI. CDR3 length: 13 residues. CDR3 sequence reads: CASTQGKNTEAFF. The DNA of the CDR3 is TGTGCCAGCACCCAGGGCAAGAACACTGAAGCTTTCTTT.

The CDR3 coding sequence is TGTGCCAGCAGTTTCGGGACAGGTACCTACGAGCAGTACTTC. This gives the protein CASSFGTGTYEQYF. The V and J genes are TRBV27 and TRBJ2-7; 8 bases fit TRBD1. Germline loops: CDR1 MNHEY, CDR2 SMNVEV (reference sequence). This CDR3 has 14 residues. V shed 3 bases and J 2 bases; nucleotides not matched to a gene: 3.

The V gene is TRBV19, the J gene TRBJ2-7; 9 bases align to TRBD1. The ends lost 6 bases at V and 4 bases at J; junction bases unmatched: 7. CDR1 LNHDA and CDR2 SQIVND come from the germline V gene (reference sequence). CDR3 length equals 14 residues. CDR3 coding DNA: TGTGCCAGTAGAGCGGGACAGGGCGGATACGAGCAGTACTTC. This translates into CASRAGQGGYEQYF.

The V and J genes are TRBV7-6 and TRBJ2-5; unclear D gene. Germline V gives CDR1 SGHVS, CDR2 FNYEAQ. The CDR3 length is 15 residues. The V end lost 1 base, the J end lost 7 bases, and 16 bases lay between the germline ends. The CDR3 reads CASSLEGTRLGTQYF. DNA of the CDR3: TGTGCCAGCAGCTTAGAGGGTACCCGGCTGGGGACCCAGTACTTC.

The chain links TRBV4-2 to TRBJ1-1, with 8 bases aligning to TRBD1. The V segment lost 4 bases and the J segment 3 bases; nucleotides outside the gene matches: 7. CDR3 length: 15 amino acids. The germline V gene encodes CDR1 LGHNA and CDR2 YNFKEQ. The DNA for the CDR3 is TGTGCCAGCAGCCTTGTACAGGGGGAGGACACTGAAGCTTTCTTT. This gives the protein CASSLVQGEDTEAFF.

The chain recombines TRBV19 with TRBJ2-2, with a tentative D call TRBD2 (7 bases). This CDR3 comprises 14 residues. Between the trimmed V and J ends, which lost 3 bases and 6 bases, there was a span of 11 bases. CDR1 and CDR2 (germline): LNHDA, SQIVND (reference sequence). The CDR3 loop reads CASSIGGAAGELFF. The CDR3 region has the DNA TGTGCCAGTAGTATTGGGGGGGCCGCCGGGGAGCTGTTTTTT. Together with reference TRBV19 and TRBJ2-2, the CDR3 gives the full variable domain: DGGITQSPKYLFRKEGQNVTLSCEQNLNHDAMYWYRQDPGQGLRLIYYSQIVNDFQKGDIAEGYSVSREKKESFPLTVTSAQKNPTAFYLCASSIGGAAGELFFGEGSRLTVL.

This sequence joins TRBV11-2 and TRBJ2-1, with D uncertain. Germline V CDR1 and CDR2: SGHAT, FQNNGV. The CDR3 runs 14 residues. V lost 3 bases and J 10 bases, leaving 16 bases between the germline ends. The CDR3 DNA is TGTGCCAGCAGCTTTGGAGCCGTTTTTAAGGAGCAGTTCTTC. Translating it yields CASSFGAVFKEQFF.

V usage is TRBV2 and J usage is TRBJ1-5; perhaps TRBD1 as D (5 bases). CDR3 length: 16 amino acids. Trimming removed 2 bases at V and 2 bases at J, with 13 bases between. Germline values: CDR1 SNHLY, CDR2 FYNNEI. The CDR3: CASSEWGGDGNQPQHF. CDR3 DNA: TGTGCCAGCAGTGAATGGGGGGGTGATGGCAATCAGCCCCAGCATTTT. The whole variable domain, filled in from reference TRBV2 and TRBJ1-5, reads EPEVTQTPSHQVTQMGQEVILRCVPISNHLYFYWYRQILGQKVEFLVSFYNNEISEKSEIFDDQFSVERPDGSNFTLKIRSTKLEDSAMYFCASSEWGGDGNQPQHFGDGTRLSIL.

This clone has just a few counts. The rearrangement links TRBV5-6 to TRBJ1-1, with 12 bases that match TRBD1. The V gene's germline CDR1 is SGHDT and CDR2 YYEEEE. This CDR3 comprises 17 residues. V was pared by 4 bases and J by 5 bases, with 12 bases of the junction left unmatched. The CDR3 loop reads CASSRSRDRGLMTEAFF. The CDR3 DNA reads as TGTGCCAGCAGCCGGTCCCGGGACAGGGGGCTAATGACTGAAGCTTTCTTT.

The chain recombines TRBV7-9 with TRBJ2-7; D is unresolved. The CDR3 runs 14 residues. The V end was cut by 0 bases, the J end by 6 bases, with 12 bases between. Germline V gene lookup returns CDR1 SEHNR and CDR2 FQNEAQ (reference sequence). The DNA of the CDR3 is TGTGCCAGCAGCTTAGCAGGGCGTGACGGCGAGCAGTACTTC. It yields the protein CASSLAGRDGEQYF.

This chain links TRBV7-9 with TRBJ2-1; D unclear. Germline V gives CDR1 SEHNR, CDR2 FQNEAQ (reference sequence). CDR3 length equals 16 residues. Trimming left V 2 bases short and J 2 bases short, with 13 bases between. The CDR3 here is CASSLSGAGPYNEQFF. CDR3 in DNA: TGTGCCAGCAGCTTAAGTGGCGCCGGCCCCTACAATGAGCAGTTCTTC.

In the case of this clone: Within the sample, other DNA sequences also encode this same CDR3. The genes are TRBV4-2 and TRBJ2-7; the match to TRBD2 covers 11 bases. Germline CDR1 reads LGHNA; CDR2 reads YNFKEQ. The CDR3 runs 16 residues. The trim removed 0 bases at V and 1 base at J, leaving 2 bases unmatched. The CDR3 coding sequence is TGTGCCAGCAGCCAAGAGACTAGCGGGGCGTCCTACGAGCAGTACTTC. The encoded protein is CASSQETSGASYEQYF.

The rearrangement links TRBV4-1 to TRBJ2-1, with 9 positions matching TRBD2. The V segment lost 4 bases and the J segment 10 bases; nucleotides outside the gene matches: 5. The V gene's germline CDR1 is MGHRA and CDR2 YSYEKL. CDR3 length equals 13 residues. Here the CDR3 DNA reads TGCGCCAGCAGCCCCGGTCTAGCGGGGGAGCAGTTCTTC. Amino acid sequence: CASSPGLAGEQFF.

The V call is TRBV4-3, the J call TRBJ2-7; 10 bases map to TRBD2. V shed 4 bases and J 4 bases; nucleotides not matched to a gene: 7. Germline V CDR1 and CDR2: LGHNA, YSLEER. This CDR3 contains 15 residues. The CDR3 loop is CASSLSGGLGYEQYF. In nucleotides, the CDR3 is TGCGCCAGCAGCCTTAGCGGGGGGCTTGGGTACGAGCAGTACTTC.

This clone has a handful of counts. One end of the junction is discordant with germline, which a read error may explain. This chain uses TRBV7-9 with TRBJ1-2; D ambiguous. The CDR3 length is 15 residues. Germline values: CDR1 SEHNR, CDR2 FQNEAQ (reference sequence). This CDR3 is CASSQGRTPNYGYTF. In DNA, the CDR3 is TGCGCCAGCAGCCAAGGACGGACTCCTAACTATGGCTACACCTTC.